The 24 T cell receptor beta chains below all came from one sample that was sequenced in a study of blood T cell repertoires in COVID-19 (dated by TCRdb to the early 2020s). The receptor library was made with the immunoSEQ multiplex PCR assay. In TCRdb, the immuneACCESS table is reduced to in-frame sequences with V and J assigned. These tables do not hold every clone; where another copy was compared, an unresolved V gene accounts for under half, and the others remain unexplained. Present in this sample are 170,000 or so clones, 83% of which were seen just once. The ten largest account for approximately 8% of the sample. The sequencing sample was made of peripheral blood. The receptors here all came from a woman in her 70s with COVID-19, enrolled during active disease.

This sequence joins TRBV5-4 and TRBJ2-2, with no clear D. The V gene lost 5 bases and the J gene lost 1 base, with 6 bases spanning the gap. This CDR3 spans 13 amino acids. From germline, CDR1 is SGHNT and CDR2 YYREEE (reference sequence). This CDR3 is CASRRQNTGELFF. The CDR3, as DNA: TGTGCCAGCAGAAGACAGAACACCGGGGAGCTGTTTTTT. The variable domain in full, completed from reference TRBV5-4 and TRBJ2-2, reads ETGVTQSPTHLIKTRGQQVTLRCSSQSGHNTVSWYQQALGQGPQFIFQYYREEENGRGNFPPRFSGLQFPNYSSELNVNALELDDSALYLCASRRQNTGELFFGEGSRLTVL.

The J gene is TRBJ2-3, the V gene TRBV5-1; 16 nucleotides align to TRBD2. CDR1 is SGHRS, CDR2 YFSETQ, per germline. The CDR3 covers 19 residues. Trimming cost V 4 bases and J 4 bases; bases outside gene matches: 12. The CDR3 spells CASSQAGLAGGANPDTQYF. As DNA, the CDR3 is TGCGCCAGCAGCCAGGCGGGACTAGCGGGAGGGGCTAACCCAGATACGCAGTATTTT.

This clone was counted a few times. The CDR3 coding sequence is TGCGCCAGCAGCTTGGATCGCAGGGAAAGACGAAACACTGAAGCTTTCTTT. This encodes CASSLDRRERRNTEAFF. The V and J genes are TRBV5-1 and TRBJ1-1; D is perhaps TRBD1 (5 bases). Germline lookup yields CDR1 SGHRS and CDR2 YFSETQ. This CDR3 is 17 amino acids long. Trimming cost V 0 bases and J 2 bases, with 17 bases left between them.

The rearrangement links TRBV5-1 to TRBJ1-3; TRBD1 agrees at 9 bases. Germline values: CDR1 SGHRS, CDR2 YFSETQ. Trimming removed 2 bases from V and 2 bases from J; junction bases left unmatched: 14. The CDR3 contains 19 residues. This CDR3 is CASSLAGQGAARTGNTIYF. The CDR3 region has the DNA TGCGCCAGCAGCTTAGCGGGACAGGGAGCTGCACGGACTGGAAACACCATATATTTT.

The rearrangement links TRBV19 to TRBJ1-1, with a weak D call TRBD1 (5 bases). Trimming took 6 bases from V and 0 from J, leaving 14 bases between them. This CDR3 has 15 residues. Germline lookup yields CDR1 LNHDA and CDR2 SQIVND (reference sequence). For the CDR3, the DNA is TGTGCCAGTAGCAACCCAGGGTTCGTGAACACTGAAGCTTTCTTT. Its protein is CASSNPGFVNTEAFF.

V gene TRBV5-6 combines with J gene TRBJ2-4; D unresolved. The germline V gene encodes CDR1 SGHDT and CDR2 YYEEEE. The germline V and J ends were trimmed by 4 bases and 0 bases, with 17 bases remaining between them. CDR3 length: 17 amino acids. The CDR3 bases are TGTGCCAGCAGCCCGAGTGGAGCCAGCTTAGCCAAAAACATTCAGTACTTC. This gives the protein CASSPSGASLAKNIQYF.

The rearrangement joins TRBV7-2 to TRBJ1-6; 10 nucleotides line up with TRBD1. Germline CDR1 reads SGHTA; CDR2 reads FQGNSA. The CDR3 totals 15 residues. With 5 bases clipped from V and 7 bases from J, the junction kept 5 bases outside the gene matches. In DNA form, the CDR3 reads TGTGCCAGCAGCCCGCAGGGACAGGGGAATTCACCCCTCCACTTT. Translated, it gives CASSPQGQGNSPLHF.

This clone was observed a single time. This rearrangement joins TRBV4-3 to TRBJ2-7; D perhaps matches TRBD1 (5 bases). The CDR3 totals 15 residues. Trimming stripped 0 bases from V and 2 bases from J, with 11 bases between. Germline V gene data show CDR1 as LGHNA and CDR2 as YSLEER. In DNA form, the CDR3 reads TGCGCCAGCAGCCAAGAGAAGTGGGGCGCCTACGAGCAGTACTTC. Translated: CASSQEKWGAYEQYF.

This chain uses TRBV6-2 or TRBV6-3 with TRBJ1-5, with D possibly matching TRBD1 (5 bases). The CDR3 covers 15 residues. V was shortened by 0 bases and J by 3 bases, with 9 bases between the two germline ends. The germline gives CDR1 MNHEY, CDR2 SVGEGT. CDR3 coding DNA: TGTGCCAGCAGTTACTCCACAGGCCTCAATCAGCCCCAGCATTTT. Protein sequence: CASSYSTGLNQPQHF.

The chain has TRBV28 and TRBJ2-6; TRBD1 aligns across 7 bases. Trimming cost V 5 bases and J 3 bases; bases outside gene matches: 7. This CDR3 has 16 residues. Germline V gene lookup returns CDR1 MDHEN and CDR2 SYDVKM. This CDR3 reads CASSRQGVVGANVLTF. As DNA, the CDR3 is TGTGCCAGCAGTCGTCAGGGGGTGGTTGGGGCCAACGTCCTGACTTTC.

The chain employs TRBV5-1 and TRBJ2-2, with D possibly being TRBD2 (6 bases). V was shortened by 0 bases and J by 1 base, with 7 bases between the two germline ends. Looked up from germline, CDR1 is SGHRS and CDR2 is YFSETQ. The CDR3 length is 15 residues. DNA for the CDR3: TGCGCCAGCAGCTTGGAGGAGGGGAACACCGGGGAGCTGTTTTTT. It translates to CASSLEEGNTGELFF. Together with reference TRBV5-1 and TRBJ2-2, the CDR3 gives the full variable domain: KAGVTQTPRYLIKTRGQQVTLSCSPISGHRSVSWYQQTPGQGLQFLFEYFSETQRNKGNFPGRFSGRQFSNSRSEMNVSTLELGDSALYLCASSLEEGNTGELFFGEGSRLTVL.

The genes are TRBV6-6 and TRBJ1-6; 9 positions agree with TRBD1. The CDR3 has 13 residues. V lost 9 bases, J lost 10 bases, and 7 bases stayed unmatched. CDR1 is MNHNY and CDR2 is SVGAGI in the germline V gene (reference sequence). CDR3 region: CASVGQGGSPLHF. CDR3 DNA sequence: TGTGCCAGTGTGGGACAGGGTGGCTCACCCCTCCACTTT.

This rearrangement joins TRBV6-6 to TRBJ2-2; D remains ambiguous. CDR3 length: 13 residues. The V end lost 7 bases, the J end lost 7 bases, and 13 bases lay between the germline ends. Germline V gene sequence: CDR1 MNHNY, CDR2 SVGAGI (reference sequence). The CDR3 protein is CASTGSWSGELFF. The CDR3, as DNA: TGTGCCAGCACCGGTTCGTGGAGCGGGGAGCTGTTTTTT.

For this clone: One junction end does not reproduce the germline sequence, and a read error may be involved. The V gene is TRBV2, the J gene TRBJ2-3, with D maybe TRBD2 (5 bases). CDR1 is SNHLY and CDR2 is FYNNEI in the germline V gene. CDR3 length: 14 amino acids. In DNA form, the CDR3 reads TGTGCCAGCAGTCCGGGATTCGGAGCAGATATGCAGTATTTT. This codes for CASSPGFGADMQYF.

This clone occurred a few times. The chain has TRBV6-5 and TRBJ2-7; D possibly corresponds to TRBD1 (6 bases). V shed 6 bases and J shed 2 bases, with 17 bases lying between them. Germline V lookup: CDR1 MNHEY, CDR2 SVGAGI. The CDR3 sequence is 15 residues long. CDR3 in DNA: TGTGCCAGCAGGAACGACCTCAGGGGCCCCTACGAGCAGTACTTC. This gives the protein CASRNDLRGPYEQYF.

The V gene is TRBV3-1 (or the pseudogene TRBV3-2), the J gene TRBJ2-1; 8 nucleotides line up with TRBD2. The germline V gene encodes CDR1 LGHDT and CDR2 YNNKEL (reference sequence). The CDR3 is 16 residues long. Losses at the gene ends were 3 bases for V and 4 bases for J; bases not matched to a gene: 8. The CDR3 protein is CASSQRKAGAYNEQFF. CDR3 bases: TGTGCCAGCAGCCAGAGAAAAGCGGGAGCGTACAATGAGCAGTTCTTC.

This chain joins TRBV20-1 and TRBJ2-1, with TRBD2 matching 9 bases. CDR3 length: 14 amino acids. Looked up from germline, CDR1 is DFQATT and CDR2 is SNEGSKA (reference sequence). V dropped 3 bases and J dropped 9; count of bases not matched to a gene: 9. The CDR3 loop reads CSASSVAGVREQFF. CDR3 in DNA: TGCAGTGCTAGTTCGGTAGCGGGAGTTCGTGAGCAGTTCTTC.

V gene TRBV4-1 combines with J gene TRBJ1-1; tentative D call: TRBD1 (6 bases). CDR3 length: 14 residues. The germline gives CDR1 MGHRA, CDR2 YSYEKL. Between the trimmed V and J ends, which lost 5 bases and 1 base, there was a span of 11 bases. The CDR3 loop is CASSSPTGNTEAFF. CDR3 sequence (DNA): TGCGCCAGCAGCTCTCCGACAGGGAACACTGAAGCTTTCTTT.

This rearrangement joins TRBV5-1 to TRBJ2-1; tentatively, D is TRBD1 (5 bases). Trimming stripped 4 bases from V and 10 bases from J, with 9 bases between. Looked up from germline, CDR1 is SGHRS and CDR2 is YFSETQ. The CDR3 totals 11 residues. The CDR3: CASSRGQEQFF. The DNA for the CDR3 is TGCGCCAGCAGCCGCGGACAAGAGCAGTTCTTC.

A few counts support this clone. V is TRBV7-8 and J is TRBJ1-1; 8 bases fit TRBD1. Trimming took 1 base from V and 3 from J; bases not matched to a gene: 19. Germline V CDR1 and CDR2: SGHVS, FQNEAQ. The CDR3 has 20 amino acids. This CDR3 is CASSLVFRGRGRVGHTEAFF. CDR3 nucleotides: TGTGCCAGCAGCTTAGTTTTTCGGGGCAGGGGGCGTGTGGGCCACACTGAAGCTTTCTTT. Variable domain in full (rest from reference TRBV7-8 and TRBJ1-1): GAGVSQSPRYKVAKRGQDVALRCDPISGHVSLFWYQQALGQGPEFLTYFQNEAQLDKSGLPSDRFFAERPEGSVSTLKIQRTQQEDSAVYLCASSLVFRGRGRVGHTEAFFGQGTRLTVV.

The V and J genes are TRBV5-1 and TRBJ1-2; no clear D. With 0 bases removed from V and 4 bases from J, the gap between germline ends came to 10 bases. The CDR3 sequence is 14 residues long. From germline, CDR1 is SGHRS and CDR2 YFSETQ. The CDR3 is CASSLEGSSYGYTF. The DNA of the CDR3 is TGCGCCAGCAGCTTGGAAGGGAGTAGCTATGGCTACACCTTC.

The chain uses TRBV4-3 and TRBJ2-1; maybe TRBD2 (6 bases). The CDR3 spans 16 residues. Deletions cut 0 bases from V and 5 bases from J, with 14 bases between. The V gene's germline CDR1 is LGHNA and CDR2 YSLEER. The CDR3 loop is CASSQEAGLGNNEQFF. The CDR3 bases are TGCGCCAGCAGCCAAGAAGCGGGCCTGGGGAACAATGAGCAGTTCTTC.

The CDR3 nucleotides read TGTGCCAGCAGCTCGGGCGGGTCTAGCGGGAGAACTTACGAGCAGTACTTC. As protein: CASSSGGSSGRTYEQYF. The V gene is TRBV28, the J gene TRBJ2-7, with 10 positions matching TRBD2. This CDR3 is 17 amino acids long. V shed 6 bases and J 4 bases; nucleotides not matched to a gene: 15. CDR1 is MDHEN, CDR2 SYDVKM, per germline.

The chain couples TRBV25-1 to TRBJ1-1, with D possibly matching TRBD1 (5 bases). Germline V gives CDR1 MGHDK, CDR2 SYGVNS. The CDR3 loop spans 15 amino acids. V was cut by 11 bases and J by 1 base, with 20 bases left in between. The CDR3 DNA reads as TGTGCCCTCCGGGAGGGACCCACCGGGAACACTGAAGCTTTCTTT. It codes for CALREGPTGNTEAFF.